The clone carrying this TCR beta chain occurred many times. A single record per CDR3 protein comes from TCRdb applying MiXCR to the 5' RACE reads. The data show tens of thousands of distinct CDR3 sequences, 4% to 4.5% seen once. This record belongs to a study of early T cells in non-severe SARS-CoV-2 infection. V dropped 3 bases and J dropped 5; count of bases not matched to a gene: 6. The V gene's germline CDR1 is DFQATT and CDR2 SNEGSKA (reference sequence). The CDR3 has 13 amino acids. This TCR came from an adult who was a healthcare worker with PCR-confirmed SARS-CoV-2 infection or an uninfected control (not recorded which). Sequenced input: whole blood. This chain joins TRBV20-1 and TRBJ1-1; 7 nucleotides align to TRBD1. The CDR3 reads CSASRGGKTEAFF. CDR3 sequence (DNA): TGCAGTGCTAGTAGAGGGGGCAAGACTGAAGCTTTCTTT.